These 2 T cell receptor beta chains came from one sample sequenced in a study of control samples from healthy donors and cancer patients. Sequencing used immunoSEQ multiplex PCR; TCRdb keeps in-frame clones, though not all of them. The sample holds around 120,000 clones; around 89% are singletons and the top ten take 1.1%. The material sequenced was PBMCs. The origin of the receptors is a woman aged 50 to 60 with colorectal cancer.

Only a few counts were recorded for this clone. The V and J genes are TRBV10-3 and TRBJ2-7; 9 nucleotides agree with TRBD1. V shed 10 bases and J 3 bases; nucleotides not matched to a gene: 4. Germline V gene sequence: CDR1 ENHRY, CDR2 SYGVKD. The CDR3 consists of 12 residues. CDR3 sequence (DNA): TGTGCCACCGGACAGGGGAACTACGAGCAGTACTTC. Translating gives CATGQGNYEQYF.

This chain joins TRBV11-3 and TRBJ2-2; tentatively, D is TRBD1 (6 bases). The CDR3 length is 14 residues. Germline values: CDR1 SGHNT, CDR2 YENEEA. The germline V and J ends were trimmed by 3 bases and 4 bases, with 9 bases remaining between them. The DNA for the CDR3 is TGTGCCAGCAGCTTGGGACATTCCACCGGGGAGCTGTTTTTT. Protein product: CASSLGHSTGELFF.